The subject of this entry is one T cell receptor beta chain. Its antigen is unknown. It was with 60 Vbeta and 13 Jbeta primers that the PCR ran. The method was immunoSEQ multiplex PCR; TCRdb's version includes in-frame clones alone and lacks a portion of them. This repertoire includes around 100,000 clones. The data originate from a study of cytomegalovirus exposure and HLA in healthy donors. Study results and limitations: Reportedly, cytomegalovirus status was diagnosed with high sensitivity and specificity.

The CDR3 loop spans 14 amino acids. The germline CDR1 and CDR2 sequences are LNHDA and SQIVND (reference sequence). With V trimmed by 4 bases and J by 5 bases, 6 bases remained unmatched. This receptor was taken from a man in his forties or fifties in good health and CMV-seronegative. The chain carries TRBV19 and TRBJ2-7; TRBD1 agrees at 9 bases. The specimen was PBMCs. In DNA, the CDR3 is TGTGCCAGTAGTAACAGACAGGGGGACCACGAGCAGTACTTC. Its protein is CASSNRQGDHEQYF.